These 8 T cell receptor beta chains were sequenced from one sample in a study of blood T cell repertoires in COVID-19. Using immunoSEQ multiplex PCR, the repertoire was profiled, and TCRdb retains in-frame clones only, with some absent. The top ten hold roughly 5% of the sample, which has approximately 67,000 clones, about 91% seen once. Material for sequencing was peripheral blood. Receptors were obtained from a woman in her sixties or seventies with active COVID-19.

V is TRBV12-5 and J is TRBJ2-2; D possibly corresponds to TRBD1 (5 bases). Germline V gives CDR1 LGHNT, CDR2 FRNRAP. The CDR3 is 15 amino acids. V lost 0 bases to trimming and J lost 8 bases, with 13 bases between them. The CDR3 region is CASGLVSAGFGELFF. DNA of the CDR3: TGTGCTAGTGGTTTGGTATCGGCAGGGTTTGGGGAGCTGTTTTTT.

The CDR3 sequence: CASSNTGNYEQYF. In DNA form, the CDR3 reads TGTGCCAGCAGTAATACAGGGAACTACGAGCAGTACTTC. The chain recombines TRBV6-5 with TRBJ2-7; TRBD1 is a possible D gene (6 bases). The CDR3 is 13 amino acids. Trimming took off 5 bases at V and 3 bases at J, with 11 bases between the two ends. The germline V gene has CDR1 MNHEY and CDR2 SVGAGI.

This chain links TRBV5-1 with TRBJ2-3; tentative D call: TRBD2 (6 bases). Germline V CDR1 and CDR2: SGHRS, YFSETQ. V lost 2 bases to trimming and J lost 2 bases, with 12 bases between them. This CDR3 spans 15 amino acids. CDR3 coding DNA: TGCGCCAGCAGCTTCGGTAGCGGCCCCACAGATACGCAGTATTTT. Its translation is CASSFGSGPTDTQYF.

The count of this clone is one. The genes are TRBV6-6 and TRBJ2-7; 7 bases are a match to TRBD1. Per the germline V gene, CDR1 is MNHNY and CDR2 is SVGAGI (reference sequence). J lost 0 bases, V lost 6 bases, and 2 bases had no gene match. The CDR3 is made up of 13 amino acids. The CDR3 is CASRRDSSYEQYF. The DNA of the CDR3 is TGTGCCAGCAGAAGGGACAGCTCCTACGAGCAGTACTTC.

The chain uses TRBV6-5 and TRBJ1-2; D remains ambiguous. CDR1 MNHEY and CDR2 SVGAGI come from the germline V gene. Trimming pared 6 bases from V and 2 bases from J, leaving 10 bases between. The length of the CDR3 is 13 residues. CDR3 nucleotides: TGTGCCAGCAGACGAACAGAAAACTATGGCTACACCTTC. It specifies CASRRTENYGYTF.

This clone qualifies as medium-sized (0.01 to 0.1%). The rearrangement links TRBV19 to TRBJ1-3; D is ambiguous. Trimming pared 6 bases from V and 3 bases from J, leaving 6 bases between. The CDR3 length is 12 residues. Germline V gene lookup returns CDR1 LNHDA and CDR2 SQIVND (reference sequence). The CDR3 sequence is CASRSVGNTIYF. The DNA for the CDR3 is TGTGCCAGTAGGTCGGTTGGAAACACCATATATTTT. Complete variable domain (other parts from reference TRBV19 and TRBJ1-3): DGGITQSPKYLFRKEGQNVTLSCEQNLNHDAMYWYRQDPGQGLRLIYYSQIVNDFQKGDIAEGYSVSREKKESFPLTVTSAQKNPTAFYLCASRSVGNTIYFGEGSWLTVV.

The chain couples TRBV5-1 to TRBJ1-2, with D possibly TRBD1 on 6 matching bases. There are 14 residues in the CDR3. V dropped 0 bases and J dropped 3 bases, with 9 bases sitting between them. CDR1 is SGHRS, CDR2 YFSETQ, per germline. The CDR3 loop reads CASSLGTDDYGYTF. The CDR3 nucleotides read TGCGCCAGCAGCTTGGGGACAGATGACTATGGCTACACCTTC.

The chain combines TRBV5-5 with TRBJ1-1; D gene ambiguous. V was cut by 2 bases and J by 0 bases, with 14 bases left in between. CDR1 and CDR2 from the germline V gene are SGHKS and YYEKEE (reference sequence). CDR3 size: 16 residues. Here the CDR3 reads CASSFFLKPVNTEAFF. The DNA of the CDR3 is TGTGCCAGCAGCTTCTTTTTGAAGCCGGTGAACACTGAAGCTTTCTTT.